The 8 T cell receptor beta chains presented below share a single source sample, sequenced in a study of T-cell reconstitution after alpha-beta-depleted transplantation in children (TCRdb year 2016). Libraries were prepared through PCR. Sequencer: Illumina HiSeq 2500. TCR library preparation used molecular barcoding, with unique molecular identifiers applied to normalize quantification of the TCRbeta repertoire. TCRdb passed the public sequencing reads through fastp at Q25 and MiXCR, retaining productive beta sequences. Each entry merges the rows of one CDR3 protein and shows their most common DNA and genes. The sample table shows about 230,000 distinct CDR3 sequences, and over 9.5% are seen once. The ten largest clones capture about 4.9% of the sample. The sample here was PBMCs from the stem cell graft donor, taken from the stem cell graft. These receptors were collected from a human donor who donated a stem cell graft to a child with SCID.

This clonotype was observed at least ten times. The rearrangement joins TRBV6-2 or TRBV6-3 to TRBJ1-4, with TRBD1 as a possible D gene (5 bases). This CDR3 has 13 amino acids. Germline-derived CDR1 and CDR2 are MNHEY and SVGEGT. Trimming left V 4 bases short and J 7 bases short, with 10 bases between. This CDR3 is CASSWDPREKLFF. The CDR3 DNA sequence: TGTGCCAGCAGTTGGGACCCACGTGAAAAACTGTTTTTT.

This chain joins TRBV24-1 and TRBJ1-5, with D unresolved. V lost 11 bases to trimming and J lost 4 bases, with 14 bases between them. CDR3 length: 13 amino acids. From germline, CDR1 is KGHDR and CDR2 SFDVKD. In DNA form, the CDR3 reads TGTGCCATCTGTCTGGGCGGGAATCAGCCCCAGCATTTT. Protein product: CAICLGGNQPQHF.

This clonotype was seen ten or more times. The chain carries TRBV5-1 and TRBJ2-7; TRBD2 is a possible D gene (7 bases). V was shortened by 2 bases and J by 6 bases, with 15 bases between the two germline ends. The CDR3 is 14 amino acids. CDR1 and CDR2 from the germline V gene are SGHRS and YFSETQ. Written as DNA, the CDR3 is TGCGCCAGCAGCTTACGAGGGGGGGACTCCGAGCAGTACTTC. Protein product: CASSLRGGDSEQYF.

V and J are TRBV10-3 and TRBJ2-5; D is tentatively TRBD1 or TRBD2 (6 bases each). Deletions cut 5 bases from V and 4 bases from J, with 11 bases between. This CDR3 region has 13 residues. Germline lookup yields CDR1 ENHRY and CDR2 SYGVKD. CDR3 in DNA: TGTGCCATCAGTTGGGGGGCTTCAGAGACCCAGTACTTC. Translation: CAISWGASETQYF.

The table lists this clonotype with many counts. The chain couples TRBV6-5 to TRBJ1-1; tentatively, D is TRBD1 (6 bases). Germline V gene data show CDR1 as MNHEY and CDR2 as SVGAGI. V was shortened by 2 bases and J by 1 base, with 11 bases between the two germline ends. The CDR3 is made up of 15 amino acids. Here the CDR3 reads CASSYLGGANTEAFF. CDR3 coding DNA: TGTGCCAGCAGTTACCTAGGGGGGGCGAACACTGAAGCTTTCTTT.

This clonotype has ten or more counts. The chain is built from TRBV12-3 or TRBV12-4 and TRBJ2-5, with TRBD1 matching over 9 bases. This CDR3 comprises 16 residues. The trim removed 6 bases at V and 5 bases at J, leaving 13 bases unmatched. In DNA, the CDR3 is TGTGCCAGCAGCCCACTTGGGACAGGGAGCGCCGAGACCCAGTACTTC. This codes for CASSPLGTGSAETQYF.

This clonotype appeared many times. CDR3 nucleotide sequence: TGCGCCAGCAGCTTCCCGACCGGACCTCAAGAGACCCAGTACTTC. Translated: CASSFPTGPQETQYF. The chain carries TRBV5-1 and TRBJ2-5; D remains ambiguous. The CDR3 runs to 15 residues. The V end was cut by 2 bases, the J end by 2 bases, with 13 bases between. CDR1 SGHRS and CDR2 YFSETQ come from the germline V gene.

The chain uses TRBV20-1 and TRBJ2-1; perhaps TRBD2 as D (6 bases). The germline CDR1 and CDR2 sequences are DFQATT and SNEGSKA (reference sequence). The CDR3 covers 14 residues. In DNA form, the CDR3 reads TGCAGAGCCCTGGCCCCGGGGGACTACAATGAGCAGTTCTTC. It translates to CRALAPGDYNEQFF.